This TCR beta chain was documented in a study of human T cells and chemical hapten exposure. MiXCR, run by TCRdb on the RACE reads, gives a single entry per CDR3 protein. The profile covers around 120,000 distinct CDR3 sequences, with approximately 10% appearing a single time and 3% to 4% taken by the ten largest. This CDR3 contains 13 residues. CDR1 is SGHVS and CDR2 is FQNEAQ in the germline V gene. Trimming pared 5 bases from V and 13 bases from J, leaving 20 bases between. Time point denoted: patch test 1, 2 weeks after DPC sensitization. This sample's treatment: therapeutic diphenylcyclopropenone sensitization with weekly scalp DPC. In its sample, this clonotype was seen many times.

This chain uses TRBV7-8 with TRBJ1-1; no clear D. This TCR was sampled from a woman aged 40 to 50 with alopecia areata. Some clones in this sample may be carry-over from other donors' samples. The source was whole blood, collected in connection with sensitization to the hapten diphenylcyclopropenone (DPC). For the CDR3, the DNA is TGTGCCAGCAGCCCTCTCCCGGCAGGCGGTTATTTCTTT. Amino acid sequence: CASSPLPAGGYFF.